This TCR beta chain was recorded in a study of cytomegalovirus exposure and HLA in healthy donors. Across the study: It was reported in a later analysis that the 120 or so validation repertoires used the same platform as the roughly 640 first-cohort repertoires.

Sequenced by immunoSEQ multiplex PCR; TCRdb stores in-frame clones only, minus some. Of about 130,000 clones in the sample, under 90% were seen once. About this clone: Its antigen is not known.

Per the germline V gene, CDR1 is SGHTA and CDR2 is FQGNSA. This CDR3 has 15 amino acids. The germline V and J ends were trimmed by 1 base and 8 bases, with 14 bases remaining between them. Regarding the study as a whole: Associated with cytomegalovirus, according to the listing, were 150 to 200 TCR beta chains. The finding came from a later analysis; first-cohort TCR clusters tended to co-occur in the 130 or so validation repertoires. In vitro, three CMV-associated chains proved specific for CMV antigens.

The origin of this receptor is a man aged 25 to 45 in good health and CMV-seronegative. The material sequenced was PBMCs. This chain uses TRBV7-2 with TRBJ2-2; D is possibly TRBD2 (6 bases). The CDR3 coding sequence is TGTGCCAGCAGCTTAGTTTGGCGGGGATCGGGGGAGCTGTTTTTT. It specifies CASSLVWRGSGELFF. Combining the CDR3 with reference TRBV7-2 and TRBJ2-2 gives the whole variable domain GAGVSQSPSNKVTEKGKDVELRCDPISGHTALYWYRQSLGQGLEFLIYFQGNSAPDKSGLPSDRFSAERTGGSVSTLTIQRTQQEDSAVYLCASSLVWRGSGELFFGEGSRLTVL.